A selection of T cell receptor beta chains follows, all from one sample in a study of blood T cell repertoires in COVID-19. Assay: immunoSEQ multiplex PCR; the TCRdb copy retains only in-frame clones and omits some. The table shows about 410,000 clones, with around nine tenths occurring only once. The specimen sequenced was peripheral blood. Receptor source: a woman aged 40-49 years with COVID-19, enrolled during active disease. Both conserved end residues are part of each CDR3. The D gene is left open where the match is weak. Size is omitted from some rows. Given values are once, few, many or a class for expanded clones.

j_call d_call clone_size v_call cdr3_aa cdr3_nt
TRBJ2-5 TRBD2 once TRBV5-4 CASSLVASGGQETQYF TGTGCCAGCAGCTTGGTGGCTAGCGGGGGCCAAGAGACCCAGTACTTC
TRBJ1-5 TRBD1 few TRBV28 CASSLRGGGQPQHF TGTGCCAGCAGTTTGAGAGGGGGCGGTCAGCCCCAGCATTTT
TRBJ2-3 TRBD2 - TRBV20-1 CSAIDTVRAGDLTDTQYF TGCAGTGCTATTGACACGGTCCGAGCGGGGGACCTCACAGATACGCAGTATTTT
TRBJ2-1 - - TRBV3-1/TRBV3-2 CASSQQGWNEQFF TGTGCCAGCAGCCAGCAGGGATGGAATGAGCAGTTCTTC
TRBJ1-5 - - TRBV28 CASSITGSGGQPQHF TGTGCCAGCAGCATTACCGGGAGCGGAGGTCAGCCCCAGCATTTT
TRBJ1-1 - once TRBV29-1 CSVDGQQNTEAFF TGCAGCGTTGATGGACAGCAGAACACTGAAGCTTTCTTT
TRBJ2-5 TRBD2 - TRBV19 CASSRGREDAETQYF TGTGCCAGTAGTCGAGGGAGGGAGGATGCCGAAACCCAGTACTTC
TRBJ1-1 TRBD1 - TRBV2 CASSEGRGATEAFF TGTGCCAGCAGTGAGGGCAGGGGGGCCACTGAAGCTTTCTTT
TRBJ1-1 - - TRBV28 CASSPSPRRAAEAFF TGTGCCAGCAGCCCTAGTCCCCGCAGGGCTGCTGAAGCTTTCTTT
TRBJ2-2 - - TRBV24-1 CATSESGQRKIAGELFF TGTGCCACCAGTGAGTCGGGACAAAGGAAGATCGCCGGGGAGCTGTTTTTT